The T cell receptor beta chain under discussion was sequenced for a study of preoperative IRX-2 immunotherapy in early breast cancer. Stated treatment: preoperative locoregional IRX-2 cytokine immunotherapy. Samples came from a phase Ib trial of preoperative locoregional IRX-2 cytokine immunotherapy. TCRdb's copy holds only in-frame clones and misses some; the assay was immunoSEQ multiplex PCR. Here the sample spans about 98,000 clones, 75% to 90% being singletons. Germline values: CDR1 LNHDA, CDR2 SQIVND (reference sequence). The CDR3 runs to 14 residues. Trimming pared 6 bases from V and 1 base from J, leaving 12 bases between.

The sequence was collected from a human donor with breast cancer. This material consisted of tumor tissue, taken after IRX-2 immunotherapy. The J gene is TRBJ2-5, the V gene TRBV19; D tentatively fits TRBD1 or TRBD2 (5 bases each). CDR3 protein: CASRLRGAQETQYF. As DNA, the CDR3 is TGTGCCAGTAGGCTTCGGGGCGCCCAAGAGACCCAGTACTTC.